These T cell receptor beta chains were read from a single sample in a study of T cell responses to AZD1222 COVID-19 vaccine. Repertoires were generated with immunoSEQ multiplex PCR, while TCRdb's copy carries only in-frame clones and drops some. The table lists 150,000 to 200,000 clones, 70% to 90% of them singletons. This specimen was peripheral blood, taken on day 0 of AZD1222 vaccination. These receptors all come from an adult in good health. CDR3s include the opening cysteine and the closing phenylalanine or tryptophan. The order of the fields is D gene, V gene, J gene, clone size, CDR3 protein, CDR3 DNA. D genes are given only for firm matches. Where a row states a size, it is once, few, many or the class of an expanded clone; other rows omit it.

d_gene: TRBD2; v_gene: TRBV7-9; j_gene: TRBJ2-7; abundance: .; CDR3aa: CASSRGTSGPYEQYF; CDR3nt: TGTGCCAGCAGCAGAGGGACTAGCGGTCCTTACGAGCAGTACTTC
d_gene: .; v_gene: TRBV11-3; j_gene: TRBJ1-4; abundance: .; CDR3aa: CASSLGGGTTNEKLFF; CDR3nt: TGTGCCAGCAGCTTAGGCGGCGGGACAACTAATGAAAAACTGTTTTTT
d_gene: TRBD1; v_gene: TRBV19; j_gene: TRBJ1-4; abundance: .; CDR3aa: CASSLTGGRNEKLFF; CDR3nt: TGTGCCAGTAGTCTTACAGGGGGGAGAAATGAAAAACTGTTTTTT
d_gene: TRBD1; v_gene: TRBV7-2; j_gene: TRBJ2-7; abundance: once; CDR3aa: CASSSGQGEVEQYF; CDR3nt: TGTGCCAGCAGCTCGGGACAGGGCGAAGTCGAGCAGTACTTC
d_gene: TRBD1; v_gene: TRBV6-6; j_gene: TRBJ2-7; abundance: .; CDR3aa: CASTQGEGSYEQYF; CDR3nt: TGTGCCAGCACCCAGGGGGAAGGATCCTACGAGCAGTACTTC
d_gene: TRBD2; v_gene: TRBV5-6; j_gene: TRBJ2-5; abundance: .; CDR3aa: CASNYIPGTSGRETQYF; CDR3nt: TGTGCCAGCAACTATATTCCGGGGACTAGCGGAAGAGAGACCCAGTACTTC
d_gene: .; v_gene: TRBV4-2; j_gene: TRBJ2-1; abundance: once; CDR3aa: CASSQSGGAEQFF; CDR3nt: TGTGCCAGCAGCCAAAGTGGGGGAGCTGAGCAGTTCTTC
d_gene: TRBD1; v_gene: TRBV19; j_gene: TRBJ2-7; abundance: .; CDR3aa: CASSTSGQGARSYEQYF; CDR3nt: TGTGCCAGTAGTACCTCGGGACAGGGGGCGAGGAGCTACGAGCAGTACTTC
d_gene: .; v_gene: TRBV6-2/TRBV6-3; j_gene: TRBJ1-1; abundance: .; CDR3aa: CASSYGVEGTEAFF; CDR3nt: TGTGCCAGCAGTTACGGAGTAGAAGGGACAGAAGCTTTCTTT
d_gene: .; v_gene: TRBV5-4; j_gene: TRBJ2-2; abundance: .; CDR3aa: CASSLESVPGELFF; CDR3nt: TGTGCCAGCAGCCTGGAAAGCGTCCCCGGGGAGCTGTTTTTT
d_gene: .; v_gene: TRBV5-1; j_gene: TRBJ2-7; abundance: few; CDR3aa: CASSSQLVGEQYF; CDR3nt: TGCGCCAGCAGCTCACAGCTTGTCGGCGAGCAGTACTTC
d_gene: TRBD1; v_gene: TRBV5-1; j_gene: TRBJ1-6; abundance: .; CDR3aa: CASSLGSGTGGNSPLHF; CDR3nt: TGCGCCAGCAGCTTGGGCTCTGGGACAGGGGGAAATTCACCCCTCCACTTT
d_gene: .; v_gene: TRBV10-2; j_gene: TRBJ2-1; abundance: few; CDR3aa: CASSDLNEQFF; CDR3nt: TGCGCCAGCAGTGATCTCAATGAGCAGTTCTTC
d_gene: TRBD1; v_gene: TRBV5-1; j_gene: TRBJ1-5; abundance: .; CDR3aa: CASSSRQGERPQHF; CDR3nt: TGCGCCAGCAGCTCCAGACAGGGGGAACGGCCCCAGCATTTT
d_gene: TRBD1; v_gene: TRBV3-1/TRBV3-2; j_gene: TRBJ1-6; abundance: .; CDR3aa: CASSPRDRGYNSPLHF; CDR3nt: TGTGCCAGCAGCCCCCGGGACAGGGGATATAATTCACCCCTCCACTTT
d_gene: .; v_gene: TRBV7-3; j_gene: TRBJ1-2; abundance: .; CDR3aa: CASSPQGFGDGYTF; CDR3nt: .
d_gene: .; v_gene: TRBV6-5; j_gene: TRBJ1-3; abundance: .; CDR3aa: CASSYNPSGTGNTIYF; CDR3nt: TGTGCCAGCAGTTACAATCCGTCGGGGACCGGAAACACCATATATTTT
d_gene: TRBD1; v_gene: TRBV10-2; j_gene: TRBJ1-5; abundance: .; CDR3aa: CASSVTGDRVNQPQHF; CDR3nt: TGCGCCAGCAGTGTTACCGGGGACAGGGTCAATCAGCCCCAGCATTTT
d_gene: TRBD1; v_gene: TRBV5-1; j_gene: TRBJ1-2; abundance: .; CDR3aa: CASSSASGQGAYGYTF; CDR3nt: TGCGCCAGCAGCTCGGCCAGTGGACAGGGGGCTTATGGCTACACCTTC
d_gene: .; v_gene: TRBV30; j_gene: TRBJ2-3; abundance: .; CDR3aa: CAWSVTGGSDTQYF; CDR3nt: TGTGCCTGGAGTGTAACTGGGGGGTCAGATACGCAGTATTTT
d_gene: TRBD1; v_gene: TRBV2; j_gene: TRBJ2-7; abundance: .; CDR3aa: CASIPFGTGGYEQYF; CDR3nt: TGTGCCAGCATCCCCTTCGGGACAGGGGGATACGAGCAGTACTTC
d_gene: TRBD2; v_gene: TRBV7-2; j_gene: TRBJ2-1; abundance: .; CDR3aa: CASSLAAGGVEYNEQFF; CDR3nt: TGTGCCAGCAGCTTAGCGGCCGGGGGGGTAGAATACAATGAGCAGTTCTTC
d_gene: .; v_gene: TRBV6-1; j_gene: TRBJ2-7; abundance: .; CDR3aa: CASSEVGGSEQYF; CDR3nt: TGTGCCAGCAGTGAAGTGGGGGGCAGCGAGCAGTACTTC
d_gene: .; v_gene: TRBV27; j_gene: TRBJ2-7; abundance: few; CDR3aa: CASRPIAGLEQYF; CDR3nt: TGTGCCAGCAGACCCATCGCAGGGCTCGAGCAGTACTTC
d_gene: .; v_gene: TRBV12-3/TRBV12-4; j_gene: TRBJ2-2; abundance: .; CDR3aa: CASSLGWTGELFF; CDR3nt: TGTGCCAGCAGTCTGGGGTGGACCGGGGAGCTGTTTTTT
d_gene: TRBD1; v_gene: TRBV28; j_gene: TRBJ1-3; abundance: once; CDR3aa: CASKQGTAGNTIYF; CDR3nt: TGTGCCAGTAAACAGGGGACCGCTGGAAACACCATATATTTT
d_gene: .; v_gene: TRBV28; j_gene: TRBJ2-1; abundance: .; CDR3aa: CASSLRKYNEQFF; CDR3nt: TGTGCCAGCAGTTTAAGAAAGTACAATGAGCAGTTCTTC
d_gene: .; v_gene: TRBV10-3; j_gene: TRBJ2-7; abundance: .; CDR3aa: CAISESPRGDYEQYF; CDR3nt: TGTGCCATCAGTGAGTCCCCCCGGGGAGACTACGAGCAGTACTTC
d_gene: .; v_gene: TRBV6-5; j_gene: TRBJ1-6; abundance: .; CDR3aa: CASMSESSYNSPLHF; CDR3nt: TGTGCCAGCATGTCTGAGAGCTCCTATAATTCACCCCTCCACTTT
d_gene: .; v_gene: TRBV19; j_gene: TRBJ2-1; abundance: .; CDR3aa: CASSYGRPYNEQFF; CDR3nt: TGTGCCAGTAGTTACGGGAGACCCTACAATGAGCAGTTCTTC
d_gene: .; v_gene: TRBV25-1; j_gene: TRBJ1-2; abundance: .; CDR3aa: CASSEQGADYGYTF; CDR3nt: TGTGCCAGCAGTGAACAGGGAGCTGACTATGGCTACACCTTC
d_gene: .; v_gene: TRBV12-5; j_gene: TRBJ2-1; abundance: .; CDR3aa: CASGQDSGLFNEQFF; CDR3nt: TGTGCTAGTGGACAGGACAGCGGCCTTTTCAATGAGCAGTTCTTC
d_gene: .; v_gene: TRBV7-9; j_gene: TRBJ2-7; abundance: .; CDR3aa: CASTYSGGGYEQYF; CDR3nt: TGTGCCAGCACCTACTCTGGGGGCGGGTACGAGCAGTACTTC